Described below is a single T cell receptor beta chain sequence and its context. No antigen is known for it. No base quality information exists; no much larger clone differs at one position. These data are taken from a study of Graves' ophthalmopathy and Graves' hyperthyroidism (dated by TCRdb to 2016 to 2019). Regarding the research as a whole: Peripheral blood samples were taken at the time of initial diagnosis, before any treatment was given. T-cell repertoires of thyroid tissue and blood were compared in several hyperthyroidism patients. The independent validation cohort included about 19 hyperthyroidism patients plus 17 patients who later progressed from hyperthyroidism to ophthalmopathy. Following sampling, methimazole starting at 30 mg daily was administered to hyperthyroidism patients, and high-dose intravenous methylprednisolone was administered to ophthalmopathy patients. To explore V-J signatures that distinguish ophthalmopathy from hyperthyroidism, a discovery set of about 99 patients was enrolled, made up of 43 with ophthalmopathy and fewer than 60 with stable hyperthyroidism. In total, approximately 130 blood samples were TCR-sequenced: approximately 40 ophthalmopathy, 80 or so hyperthyroidism and some 17 hyperthyroidism-to-ophthalmopathy patients. The study used TCR beta repertoire signatures to distinguish Graves' ophthalmopathy from Graves' hyperthyroidism and to predict progression to ophthalmopathy. General findings and caveats noted by the study authors: No statistical method was used to set the sample size in advance, and the investigators knew which group each participant was assigned to. Most of the expanded thyroid clonotypes with a frequency above 0.001 were also detected in blood, and it was suggested that the thyroid immune response may be reflected by blood repertoires. In validation, the model predicted ophthalmopathy progression with roughly 68% sensitivity and about 77% specificity; 12 predicted patients were CT-confirmed with GO in a median of roughly 6.8 months. The 13-signature model separated ophthalmopathy from stable hyperthyroidism with around 90% sensitivity and 81% to 82% specificity in cross-validation, and 80%/75% in the test set.

Via the germline V gene, CDR1 is SGHVS and CDR2 FQNEAQ. V sheds 1 base and J sheds 2 bases, leaving 15 bases between their ends. There are 16 amino acids in the CDR3, from cysteine to phenylalanine inclusive. Here the CDR3 DNA is all that survives: 48 bases in frame from base 1. For repertoire sequencing, the TCR beta CDR3 regions were amplified from RNA transcripts. A first-round RT-PCR used HTBI primers with the Qiagen OneStep RT-PCR kit, followed by a second-round multiplex PCR, size selection and purification. Sequencing of the libraries was carried out on an Illumina HiSeq2000 in paired-end mode with 100 bp reads. Per the authors' processing: Reads were processed with SOAPnuke, discarding reads with adapters, uncalled bases, mean Phred below 15, or no exact constant-primer or identifier match. COPE v1.2.5 was used to merge the high-quality paired reads. Each unique nucleotide sequence was treated as a clonotype, and MiTCR v1.1 was used to align the clonotypes to the IMGT TRB V, D and J references. Analysis was restricted to V-J combinations with a frequency above 0.0001, which covered 99% to 99.2% of repertoires. For each V-J combination, a TCR clonal expansion and chaos score was defined as the ratio of F50 clonal expansion to chaos observed in the TCRdist matrix. Features were reduced by Welch's t-statistics and random forest to more than 10 V-J combinations, which fed a naive Bayes classifier. The Morisita-Horn index was used to measure how similar the thyroid and blood repertoires were. In-frame beta chains were kept once TCRdb had trimmed the public reads at Q25 with fastp and called clones with MiXCR. Identical CDR3 protein sequences are pooled into one entry, listed with their most common genes and DNA. TCRdb, not the authors, supplied the V and J calls. The sample table lists about 740,000 distinct CDR3 sequences, roughly 41% of them with a count of one. Less than 55% of the sample goes to the ten largest clones.

Patients with ophthalmopathy had moderately to severely active disease, with a Clinical Activity Score of 3 or more, a NOSPECS grade of 4 or more, and a disease duration of less than 3 months. Patients with other autoimmune diseases, uncontrolled infections, pregnancy or lactation were excluded from the study. Diagnosis was based on clinical symptoms, serum thyroxine, TRAb, thyroid ultrasound and orbital computed tomography. PBMCs were isolated from about 9.2 ml of fresh peripheral blood by Ficoll-Paque density gradient centrifugation. Total RNA was extracted using Trizol reagent, and RNA quality was checked on an Agilent 2100 Bioanalyzer.

Sequencing was done on a sample of peripheral blood. The receptor chain draws on TRBV7-8 and TRBJ2-7; possibly the D gene is TRBD2, per 6 matching bases. This TCR derives from an adult man with Graves' ophthalmopathy. The CDR3 protein sequence reads: CASSLGGLIGTYEQYF. The sequence in DNA is TGTGCCAGCAGCTTAGGGGGACTCATAGGGACCTACGAGCAGTACTTC. Joined to the reference TRBV7-8 and TRBJ2-7 proteins, this CDR3 gives the full variable domain: GAGVSQSPRYKVAKRGQDVALRCDPISGHVSLFWYQQALGQGPEFLTYFQNEAQLDKSGLPSDRFFAERPEGSVSTLKIQRTQQEDSAVYLCASSLGGLIGTYEQYFGPGTRLTVT.